The rows below give T cell receptor beta chains drawn from one sample of a study of blood T cell repertoires in COVID-19. Clones were read by immunoSEQ multiplex PCR, and TCRdb kept only the in-frame ones, dropping some. The data show fewer than 300,000 clones, more than 85% seen once. Specimen: peripheral blood. Receptors originate from a person aged 18 to 35 with COVID-19, enrolled during active disease. Each CDR3 is given with its conserved first and last residue. The D gene is left open where the match is weak. Not every row has a clone size; where given, it reads once, few, many or a size class.

TRBV3-1/TRBV3-2,NA,TRBJ2-1,TRBD2,CASSQDLGTSGSNEQFF,TGTGCCAGCAGCCAAGATCTAGGGACTAGCGGGAGTAATGAGCAGTTCTTC
TRBV7-9,NA,TRBJ2-7,TRBD2,CASSLASGNSYEQYF,TGTGCCAGCAGCTTAGCTAGCGGGAACTCCTACGAGCAGTACTTC
TRBV25-1,few,TRBJ2-7,NA,CASSTSRGDTLKQYF,TGTGCCAGCAGTACGTCCCGGGGGGACACCTTGAAGCAGTACTTC
TRBV2,NA,TRBJ2-5,NA,CASSDQETQYF,TGTGCCAGCAGTGATCAGGAGACCCAGTACTTC
TRBV12-5,NA,TRBJ2-3,NA,CASGSPHGLSADTQYF,TGTGCTAGTGGTTCCCCGCACGGACTATCGGCAGATACGCAGTATTTT
TRBV9,NA,TRBJ2-5,NA,CASSVQGNQETQYF,TGTGCCAGCAGCGTGCAGGGAAATCAAGAGACCCAGTACTTC
TRBV2,NA,TRBJ2-1,NA,CASNRVGYNEQFF,TGTGCCAGCAACAGGGTCGGGTACAATGAGCAGTTCTTC
TRBV21-1,NA,TRBJ2-7,NA,CASSSGTGSSYEQYF,TGTGCCAGCAGCTCGGGGACAGGATCCTCCTACGAGCAGTACTTC
TRBV5-1,NA,TRBJ1-2,TRBD1,CASSLGRGAFGYGYTF,TGCGCCAGCAGCTTGGGCAGGGGGGCATTTGGATATGGCTACACCTTC
TRBV9,NA,TRBJ2-5,TRBD1,CASSVGDRGQETQYF,TGTGCCAGCAGCGTAGGGGACAGGGGGCAGGAGACCCAGTACTTC
TRBV6-5,NA,TRBJ1-5,NA,CASSYSQRGNQPQHF,TGTGCCAGCAGTTACTCCCAACGGGGGAATCAGCCCCAGCATTTT
TRBV3-1/TRBV3-2,NA,TRBJ2-5,TRBD2,CASRTSGSVRETQYF,TGTGCCAGCAGGACTAGCGGGAGCGTTCGAGAGACCCAGTACTTC
TRBV9,NA,TRBJ2-1,TRBD2,CASSVAGLAYNEQFF,TGTGCCAGCAGTGTTGCGGGACTAGCATACAATGAGCAGTTCTTC
TRBV29-1,once,TRBJ2-7,NA,CSVGGLASREQYF,TGCAGCGTTGGGGGTCTAGCCAGCCGCGAGCAGTACTTC
TRBV19,NA,TRBJ2-7,NA,CASSLALPYEQYF,TGTGCCAGTTCCTTGGCTTTACCTTACGAGCAGTACTTC
TRBV21-1,NA,TRBJ2-1,NA,CASSKFGTGGCNEQFF,TGTGCCAGCAGCAAGTTTGGGACAGGGGGGTGCAATGAGCAGTTCTTC
TRBV13,NA,TRBJ2-3,TRBD1,CASSPGQGMDTQYF,TGTGCCAGCAGCCCGGGACAGGGGATGGATACGCAGTATTTT
TRBV2,NA,TRBJ1-2,NA,CASSEEGGQGYTF,TGTGCCAGCAGTGAAGAGGGGGGGCAAGGCTACACCTTC
TRBV15,NA,TRBJ2-1,NA,CATSSRRGNEQFF,TGTGCCACCAGCAGCCGAAGGGGGAATGAGCAGTTCTTC
TRBV11-1,NA,TRBJ2-7,TRBD1,CASSWTGGPYEQYF,TGTGCCAGCAGCTGGACAGGGGGTCCTTACGAGCAGTACTTC
TRBV9,NA,TRBJ2-3,TRBD1,CASSAASGQGADTQYF,TGTGCCAGCAGCGCCGCTTCGGGACAGGGGGCAGATACGCAGTATTTT
TRBV4-3,few,TRBJ1-2,TRBD1,CASSIETGGSDGYTF,TGCGCCAGCAGCATCGAAACAGGGGGTAGCGATGGCTACACCTTC
TRBV28,NA,TRBJ2-1,NA,CASSFSKHNEQFF,TGTGCCAGCAGCTTTAGTAAACACAATGAGCAGTTCTTC
TRBV5-4,NA,TRBJ2-3,TRBD2,CASSGAGDSADTQYF,TGTGCCAGCAGTGGAGCGGGAGATTCCGCAGATACGCAGTATTTT
TRBV5-1,once,TRBJ2-5,NA,CASSPQGHTQETQYF,TGCGCCAGCAGCCCGCAGGGACATACCCAAGAGACCCAGTACTTC
TRBV5-6,few,TRBJ1-6,TRBD1,CASSLTGAGNSPLHF,TGTGCCAGCAGTTTAACAGGGGCAGGTAATTCACCCCTCCACTTT
TRBV12-3/TRBV12-4,NA,TRBJ2-1,NA,CASSPVAPNEQFF,TGTGCCAGCAGCCCCGTAGCACCCAATGAGCAGTTCTTC
TRBV6-4,NA,TRBJ2-1,TRBD2,CASGASGSTYNEQFF,TGTGCATCAGGGGCTAGCGGGAGTACGTACAATGAGCAGTTCTTC
TRBV24-1,NA,TRBJ1-6,NA,CATSAQGRRVASVFGNSPLHF,TGTGCCACCAGTGCACAGGGTAGGAGAGTGGCAAGTGTCTTTGGAAATTCACCCCTCCACTTT
TRBV11-1,NA,TRBJ2-5,NA,CAARKGQLKETQYF,TGTGCCGCCCGGAAGGGGCAGCTAAAAGAGACCCAGTACTTC
TRBV5-1,NA,TRBJ1-1,NA,CASSSSQGNTEAFF,TGCGCCAGCAGCTCATCACAGGGAAACACTGAAGCTTTCTTT
TRBV9,NA,TRBJ2-3,NA,CASSLMQTSTDTQYF,TGTGCCAGCAGCCTCATGCAGACTAGCACAGATACGCAGTATTTT
TRBV28,NA,TRBJ1-3,NA,CASSVQGWGSGNTIYF,TGTGCCAGCAGTGTACAGGGTTGGGGCTCTGGAAACACCATATATTTT
TRBV27,NA,TRBJ2-1,TRBD2,CASSSPVLAGDDNEQFF,TGTGCCAGCAGTTCCCCTGTACTAGCGGGAGACGACAATGAGCAGTTCTTC